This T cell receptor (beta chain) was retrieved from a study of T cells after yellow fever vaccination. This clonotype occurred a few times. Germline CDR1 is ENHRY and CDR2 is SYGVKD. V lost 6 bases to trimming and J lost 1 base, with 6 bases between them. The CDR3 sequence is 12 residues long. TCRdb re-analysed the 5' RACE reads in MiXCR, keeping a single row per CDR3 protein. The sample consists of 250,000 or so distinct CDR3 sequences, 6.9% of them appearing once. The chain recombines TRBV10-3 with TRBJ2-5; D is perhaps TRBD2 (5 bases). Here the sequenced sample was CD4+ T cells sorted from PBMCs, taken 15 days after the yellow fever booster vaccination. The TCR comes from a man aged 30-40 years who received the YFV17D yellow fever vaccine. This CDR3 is CAIRSGQETQYF. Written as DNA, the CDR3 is TGTGCCATCAGGAGCGGCCAAGAGACCCAGTACTTC.